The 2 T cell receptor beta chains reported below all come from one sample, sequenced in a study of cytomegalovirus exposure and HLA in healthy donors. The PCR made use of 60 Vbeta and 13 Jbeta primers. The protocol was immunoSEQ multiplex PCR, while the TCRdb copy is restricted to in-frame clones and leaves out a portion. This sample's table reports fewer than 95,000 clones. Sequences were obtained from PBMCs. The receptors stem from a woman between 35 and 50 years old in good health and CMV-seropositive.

DNA of the CDR3: TGTGCCAGCAGTCTGGACATCGTATATGGCTACACCTTC. Translation gives CASSLDIVYGYTF. The rearrangement links TRBV28 to TRBJ1-2; D perhaps matches TRBD1 (5 bases). The germline V gene has CDR1 MDHEN and CDR2 SYDVKM. The CDR3 runs to 13 residues. The V end was cut by 5 bases, the J end by 5 bases, with 12 bases between.

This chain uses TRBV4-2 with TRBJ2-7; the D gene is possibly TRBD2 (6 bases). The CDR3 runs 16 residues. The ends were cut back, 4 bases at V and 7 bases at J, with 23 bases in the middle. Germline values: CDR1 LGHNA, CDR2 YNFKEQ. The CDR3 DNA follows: TGTGCCAGCAGCCGCGCCCGGGACTCAGTCCTATCTGAGCAGTACTTC. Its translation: CASSRARDSVLSEQYF.